The 10 T cell receptor beta chains reported below all come from one sample, sequenced in a study of shared T cell receptors in the human thymus. Produced via immunoSEQ multiplex PCR; TCRdb's table is partial and in-frame only. The sample has 700,000 or so clones; 80% to 90% are singletons. The same data also contributed to another study, on human thymus T cells.

Sequencing was carried out using thymocytes. All receptors come from a girl under three years old with a congenital heart defect.

The chain uses TRBV2 and TRBJ1-1; TRBD1 is a possible D gene (5 bases). The V end was cut by 6 bases, the J end by 4 bases, with 15 bases between. This CDR3 region has 14 residues. Germline CDR1 and CDR2: SNHLY and FYNNEI. The DNA for the CDR3 is TGTGCCAGCAGCATAATTGACAGAGCCACTGAAGCTTTCTTT. Its protein is CASSIIDRATEAFF.

Concerning this clone: The sample has other DNA sequences that encode this CDR3 too. The chain carries TRBV6-1 and TRBJ1-1, with 10 nucleotides matching TRBD1. The CDR3 is made up of 14 amino acids. Germline values: CDR1 MNHNS, CDR2 SASEGT. J lost 5 bases, V lost 1 base, and 1 base had no gene match. Here the CDR3 DNA reads TGTGCCAGCAGTGAAGGGACAGGGGGTACTGAAGCTTTCTTT. Translated: CASSEGTGGTEAFF.

The J gene is TRBJ1-2, the V gene TRBV4-3, with 11 bases that match TRBD1. Germline trimming cut 0 bases from V and 7 bases from J; bases unmatched to any gene: 13. Germline lookup yields CDR1 LGHNA and CDR2 YSLEER. The CDR3 has 18 amino acids. CDR3 in amino acids: CASSQDRGTGGGYCGYTF. CDR3 nucleotide sequence: TGCGCCAGCAGCCAAGATCGGGGGACAGGGGGGGGGTACTGTGGCTACACCTTC.

This chain links TRBV12-5 with TRBJ1-1, with a tentative D call TRBD1 (6 bases). V lost 11 bases and J 10 bases, leaving 17 bases between the germline ends. Germline V gives CDR1 LGHNT, CDR2 FRNRAP. CDR3 length: 11 amino acids. The CDR3 here is CAGEKEGVAFF. As DNA, the CDR3 is TGTGCTGGGGAAAAAGAGGGGGTAGCTTTCTTT.

The J gene is TRBJ1-5, the V gene TRBV13; possibly TRBD1 for D (5 bases). The CDR3 sequence is 13 residues long. Germline values: CDR1 PRHDT, CDR2 FYEKMQ (reference sequence). V was shortened by 5 bases and J by 2 bases, with 7 bases between the two germline ends. Written as DNA, the CDR3 is TGTGCCAGCAGCCAGGGTTGCAATCAGCCCCAGCATTTT. This encodes CASSQGCNQPQHF.

The chain uses TRBV6-1 and TRBJ1-2; 7 bases are shared with TRBD1. Germline V lookup: CDR1 MNHNS, CDR2 SASEGT. J lost 0 bases, V lost 2 bases, and 9 bases had no gene match. This CDR3 contains 17 residues. The DNA for the CDR3 is TGTGCCAGCAGTGAACGGGACAGCAGACATACTAACTATGGCTACACCTTC. It specifies CASSERDSRHTNYGYTF.

CDR3 amino acids: CASSLGGQGTQPQHF. CDR3 bases: TGCGCCAGCAGCTTGGGGGGACAGGGTACTCAGCCCCAGCATTTT. V gene TRBV5-1 combines with J gene TRBJ1-5; 9 nucleotides match TRBD1. Germline V gene data show CDR1 as SGHRS and CDR2 as YFSETQ. The J segment lost 6 bases and the V segment lost 0 bases, leaving 4 bases of the junction unmatched. The CDR3 is made up of 15 amino acids. Based on the CDR3 plus reference TRBV5-1 and TRBJ1-5, the full variable domain is KAGVTQTPRYLIKTRGQQVTLSCSPISGHRSVSWYQQTPGQGLQFLFEYFSETQRNKGNFPGRFSGRQFSNSRSEMNVSTLELGDSALYLCASSLGGQGTQPQHFGDGTRLSIL.

The chain has TRBV4-1 and TRBJ2-3; 8 positions agree with TRBD1. The junction had 4 bases not matched to a gene; V was cut back by 1 base and J by 4 bases. The germline CDR1 and CDR2 sequences are MGHRA and YSYEKL. This CDR3 comprises 15 residues. This CDR3 reads CASSQGDRIPDTQYF. For the CDR3, the DNA is TGCGCCAGCAGCCAAGGGGACAGGATCCCAGATACGCAGTATTTT.

This chain uses TRBV6-5 with TRBJ2-3; 7 bases align to TRBD2. Germline V gene data show CDR1 as MNHEY and CDR2 as SVGAGI. The CDR3 runs 16 residues. Trimming removed 2 bases from V and 0 bases from J; junction bases left unmatched: 5. In DNA form, the CDR3 reads TGTGCCAGCAGTTACGATGCGGGGGAAAGCACAGATACGCAGTATTTT. Protein product: CASSYDAGESTDTQYF.

This chain joins TRBV5-6 and TRBJ2-3; a possible D gene is TRBD2 (6 bases). CDR1 and CDR2 (germline): SGHDT, YYEEEE. The CDR3 contains 16 residues. V was pared by 5 bases and J by 4 bases, with 20 bases between. CDR3 nucleotide sequence: TGTGCCAGCAGTTTTTTCCGGGACTTCCCGGCAGATACGCAGTATTTT. As protein: CASSFFRDFPADTQYF. Full variable domain (outside the CDR3, taken from reference TRBV5-6 and TRBJ2-3): DAGVTQSPTHLIKTRGQQVTLRCSPKSGHDTVSWYQQALGQGPQFIFQYYEEEERQRGNFPDRFSGHQFPNYSSELNVNALLLGDSALYLCASSFFRDFPADTQYFGPGTRLTVL.